What follows are 26 T cell receptor beta chains derived from one specimen sequenced in a study of blood T cell repertoires in COVID-19. The protocol was immunoSEQ multiplex PCR, while the TCRdb copy is restricted to in-frame clones and leaves out a portion. The table has about 59,000 clones, approximately 80% seen once. Sequencing was carried out using peripheral blood. These receptors all stem from a man aged 60 to 69 with acute or convalescent COVID-19.

The chain couples TRBV27 to TRBJ1-5, with D perhaps matching TRBD1 (5 bases). The V end was cut by 3 bases, the J end by 7 bases, with 10 bases between. Germline V lookup: CDR1 MNHEY, CDR2 SMNVEV (reference sequence). CDR3 length: 13 residues. CDR3 in amino acids: CASSLNRLQPQHF. In DNA form, the CDR3 reads TGTGCCAGCAGTTTGAACAGGTTACAGCCCCAGCATTTT.

The chain joins TRBV6-4 to TRBJ2-3; 11 bases line up with TRBD1. Unmatched junction bases numbered 2, after V lost 5 bases and J lost 4 bases. Per germline, CDR1 MRHNA and CDR2 SNTAGT. This CDR3 has 14 amino acids. The CDR3 nucleotides are TGTGCCAGCAGTAGGACAGGGGGCGCAGATACGCAGTATTTT. It translates to CASSRTGGADTQYF.

Sample share makes this clone large. The gene calls are TRBV13 and TRBJ2-2; 9 positions agree with TRBD1. V dropped 0 bases and J dropped 1; count of bases not matched to a gene: 9. Germline CDR1 reads PRHDT; CDR2 reads FYEKMQ (reference sequence). The CDR3 spans 19 residues. The CDR3 loop reads CASSLGPGGTGKNTGELFF. The CDR3 nucleotides are TGTGCCAGCAGCTTAGGCCCAGGAGGGACAGGGAAGAACACCGGGGAGCTGTTTTTT.

CDR3 nucleotides: TGTGCCAGCAGCCAAGTCGACAGCACTAACTATGGCTACACCTTC. Translated, it gives CASSQVDSTNYGYTF. This chain links TRBV4-2 with TRBJ1-2, with D possibly being TRBD1 (5 bases). The CDR3 covers 15 residues. Germline lookup yields CDR1 LGHNA and CDR2 YNFKEQ. The V end was cut by 1 base, the J end by 0 bases, with 9 bases between.

This clone has only a few counts. V usage is TRBV3-1 (or the pseudogene TRBV3-2) and J usage is TRBJ2-7, with TRBD2 identical over 10 bases. Germline CDR1 is LGHDT and CDR2 is YNNKEL (reference sequence). After removal of 3 bases from V and 4 bases from J, the junction contained 3 bases not matched to a gene. This CDR3 has 14 amino acids. The CDR3 protein is CASSQGLARYEQYF. The CDR3, as DNA: TGTGCCAGCAGCCAGGGACTAGCGAGATACGAGCAGTACTTC.

The CDR3 DNA reads as TGTGCCAGCAGACAGGGACCAACTAATGAAAAACTGTTTTTT. It translates to CASRQGPTNEKLFF. The gene calls are TRBV3-1 (or the pseudogene TRBV3-2) and TRBJ1-4, with a tentative D call TRBD1 (6 bases). The CDR3 length is 14 residues. Germline values: CDR1 LGHDT, CDR2 YNNKEL (reference sequence). Between the trimmed V and J ends, which lost 6 bases and 0 bases, there was a span of 8 bases.

J is TRBJ1-1 and V is TRBV18; 7 bases are shared with TRBD1. J gave up 0 bases and V 1 base, and 2 bases lay outside the gene matches. Germline V lookup: CDR1 KGHSH, CDR2 LQKENI. CDR3 length equals 15 residues. The CDR3 region is CASSPLGQMNTEAFF. The CDR3 DNA reads as TGTGCCAGCTCACCACTGGGACAGATGAACACTGAAGCTTTCTTT.

The chain has TRBV29-1 and TRBJ2-3; 7 bases match TRBD2. V shed 7 bases, J shed 2 bases, and the junction held 6 bases outside the gene matches. Germline V gives CDR1 SQVTM, CDR2 ANQGSEA. The CDR3 is made up of 13 amino acids. CDR3 sequence: CSGLLANTDTQYF. For the CDR3, the DNA is TGCAGCGGCTTACTAGCGAACACAGATACGCAGTATTTT.

The chain employs TRBV15 and TRBJ1-2; 7 nucleotides align to TRBD1. CDR1 is LNHNV, CDR2 YYDKDF, per germline (reference sequence). The V gene end was trimmed by 3 bases and the J gene end by 4 bases; junction bases not matched to a gene: 5. This CDR3 is 14 amino acids long. CDR3: CATSSVDRAYGYTF. For the CDR3, the DNA is TGTGCCACCAGCAGCGTCGACAGGGCCTATGGCTACACCTTC. Variable domain in full (rest from reference TRBV15 and TRBJ1-2): DAMVIQNPRYQVTQFGKPVTLSCSQTLNHNVMYWYQQKSSQAPKLLFHYYDKDFNNEADTPDNFQSRRPNTSFCFLDIRSPGLGDTAMYLCATSSVDRAYGYTFGSGTRLTVV.

J is TRBJ2-5 and V is TRBV5-4; TRBD1 aligns across 8 bases. From germline, CDR1 is SGHNT and CDR2 YYREEE (reference sequence). Trimming removed 3 bases from V and 3 bases from J; junction bases left unmatched: 1. The CDR3 covers 13 residues. The DNA of the CDR3 is TGTGCCAGCAGCTCGGGACAGGAAGAGACCCAGTACTTC. Translated: CASSSGQEETQYF.

This CDR3 is CASSYRESNQPQHF. Written as DNA, the CDR3 is TGTGCCAGCAGTTATCGAGAGAGCAATCAGCCCCAGCATTTT. The chain recombines TRBV6-5 with TRBJ1-5; D is unclear. The CDR3 runs to 14 residues. Trimming pared 3 bases from V and 1 base from J, leaving 7 bases between. Germline V lookup: CDR1 MNHEY, CDR2 SVGAGI.

This clone was recorded once. V gene TRBV13 combines with J gene TRBJ1-4; D remains unclear. The CDR3 runs 13 residues. Between the trimmed V and J ends, which lost 5 bases and 2 bases, there was a span of 6 bases. CDR1 and CDR2 (germline): PRHDT, FYEKMQ (reference sequence). The CDR3 bases are TGTGCCAGCAGCCTACAGACTAATGAAAAACTGTTTTTT. This gives the protein CASSLQTNEKLFF.

The rearrangement joins TRBV7-9 to TRBJ2-5, with 7 positions matching TRBD1. J gave up 6 bases and V 2 bases, and 12 bases lay outside the gene matches. From germline, CDR1 is SEHNR and CDR2 FQNEAQ (reference sequence). CDR3 size: 16 residues. CDR3 loop: CASSLFAGQAAKTQYF. The CDR3, as DNA: TGTGCCAGCAGCTTATTCGCAGGACAGGCCGCCAAGACCCAGTACTTC.

This chain joins TRBV4-1 and TRBJ2-3, with a possible D match to TRBD2 (5 bases). Germline assignment: CDR1 MGHRA and CDR2 YSYEKL. V was trimmed by 0 bases and J by 4 bases, leaving 14 bases between them. The CDR3 runs 16 residues. The CDR3 DNA is TGCGCCAGCAGCCAAGAGGGGAGCCCCATCCCAGATACGCAGTATTTT. Its translation: CASSQEGSPIPDTQYF.

V is TRBV4-1 and J is TRBJ2-2, with D uncertain. The V and J ends lost 1 base and 6 bases respectively, with 9 bases between them. The length of the CDR3 is 14 residues. CDR1 and CDR2 (germline): MGHRA, YSYEKL. Here the CDR3 DNA reads TGCGCCAGCAGCCAAGTTTGGCAACCCGGGGAGCTGTTTTTT. Amino acids: CASSQVWQPGELFF.

This chain connects TRBV9 to TRBJ2-2, with 10 bases aligning to TRBD1. With V trimmed by 7 bases and J by 4 bases, 10 bases remained unmatched. Germline lookup yields CDR1 SGDLS and CDR2 YYNGEE. The CDR3 totals 16 residues. The CDR3 sequence is CASPGRGQGGTGELFF. Here the CDR3 DNA reads TGTGCCAGCCCCGGGCGAGGACAGGGGGGCACCGGGGAGCTGTTTTTT.

The V gene is TRBV3-1 (or the pseudogene TRBV3-2), the J gene TRBJ2-1; TRBD2 matches at 7 bases. The germline V gene encodes CDR1 LGHDT and CDR2 YNNKEL (reference sequence). V was clipped by 4 bases and J by 4 bases; unmatched bases: 4. The CDR3 is made up of 14 amino acids. DNA for the CDR3: TGTGCCAGCAGCCTGCGGGGGATGTACAATGAGCAGTTCTTC. Amino acid sequence: CASSLRGMYNEQFF.

The chain carries TRBV5-4 and TRBJ2-1; tentative D call: TRBD1 (6 bases). V was pared by 1 base and J by 0 bases, with 8 bases between. Germline lookup yields CDR1 SGHNT and CDR2 YYREEE (reference sequence). There are 15 residues in the CDR3. CDR3 region: CASSLNRVSYNEQFF. The CDR3, as DNA: TGTGCCAGCAGCTTGAACAGGGTCTCCTACAATGAGCAGTTCTTC.

The table lists this clone with a few counts. The chain links TRBV29-1 to TRBJ1-2; D remains unclear. Germline V gene sequence: CDR1 SQVTM, CDR2 ANQGSEA. V shed 2 bases and J shed 0 bases, with 19 bases lying between them. The CDR3 consists of 17 residues. The CDR3 DNA follows: TGCAGCGTTGAAATTGTTGATAGAACCCAAGCTAACTATGGCTACACCTTC. Protein: CSVEIVDRTQANYGYTF.

The CDR3 spells CASSPRDRDTEAFF. In nucleotides, the CDR3 is TGTGCCAGCAGCCCCCGGGACAGGGACACTGAAGCTTTCTTT. The chain has TRBV9 and TRBJ1-1; 9 bases are a match to TRBD1. The CDR3 totals 14 residues. In germline, CDR1 is SGDLS, CDR2 YYNGEE. The trim removed 4 bases at V and 3 bases at J, leaving 4 bases unmatched.

The V call is TRBV19, the J call TRBJ2-3; perhaps TRBD2 as D (5 bases). Germline assignment: CDR1 LNHDA and CDR2 SQIVND (reference sequence). This CDR3 has 15 residues. V was clipped by 3 bases and J by 2 bases, with 12 bases between them. The chain's CDR3 is CASSIGPGNTDTQYF. The CDR3 nucleotides are TGTGCCAGTAGTATTGGTCCGGGGAACACAGATACGCAGTATTTT.

The V call is TRBV15, the J call TRBJ2-7; a possible D gene is TRBD2 (5 bases). The CDR3 runs 15 residues. Looked up from germline, CDR1 is LNHNV and CDR2 is YYDKDF (reference sequence). V shed 3 bases and J shed 4 bases, with 16 bases lying between them. The CDR3, as DNA: TGTGCCACCAGCAGCCCGGGCCGAAGGGAGTACGAGCAGTACTTC. Translating it yields CATSSPGRREYEQYF.

This clone has more than one count but fewer than ten. This chain links TRBV5-1 with TRBJ2-7; 15 bases agree with TRBD2. The CDR3 spans 14 residues. Germline V gives CDR1 SGHRS, CDR2 YFSETQ. Trimming at V came to 8 bases and at J to 7 bases, leaving 7 bases not matched to a gene. CDR3 nucleotide sequence: TGCGCCAGTGGACTAGCGGGGGGGCAAGAAGAGCAGTACTTC. Encoded protein: CASGLAGGQEEQYF.

The chain links TRBV14 to TRBJ2-5; TRBD1 aligns across 7 bases. The length of the CDR3 is 16 residues. V was clipped by 4 bases and J by 4 bases; unmatched bases: 12. Germline V gene lookup returns CDR1 SGHDN and CDR2 FVKESK. The CDR3 nucleotides read TGTGCCAGCAGCCTCCGTGTGGGACAGTTCCCAGAGACCCAGTACTTC. This gives the protein CASSLRVGQFPETQYF.

The gene calls are TRBV27 and TRBJ2-2; TRBD1 agrees at 9 bases. This CDR3 comprises 14 residues. Losses at the gene ends were 5 bases for V and 7 bases for J; bases not matched to a gene: 5. In germline, CDR1 is MNHEY, CDR2 SMNVEV (reference sequence). The CDR3, as DNA: TGTGCCAGCAGTACGGGACAGGGTTTCGGGGAGCTGTTTTTT. Translating gives CASSTGQGFGELFF.

This clone appeared a few times. The chain couples TRBV6-5 to TRBJ2-7; D possibly corresponds to TRBD2 (5 bases). V lost 5 bases to trimming and J lost 3 bases, with 11 bases between them. Germline CDR1 reads MNHEY; CDR2 reads SVGAGI. The CDR3 extends over 13 amino acids. CDR3 sequence reads: CASSRTEDYEQYF. The CDR3 region has the DNA TGTGCCAGCAGTAGGACGGAGGACTACGAGCAGTACTTC.